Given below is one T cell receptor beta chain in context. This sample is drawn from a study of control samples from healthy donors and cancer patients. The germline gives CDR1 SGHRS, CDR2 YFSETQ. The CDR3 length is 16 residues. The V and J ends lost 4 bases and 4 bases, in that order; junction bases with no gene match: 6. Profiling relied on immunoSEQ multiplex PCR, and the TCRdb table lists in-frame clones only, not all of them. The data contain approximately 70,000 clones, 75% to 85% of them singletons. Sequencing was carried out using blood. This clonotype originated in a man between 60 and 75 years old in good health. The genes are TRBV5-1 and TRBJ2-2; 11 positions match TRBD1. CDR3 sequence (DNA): TGCGCCAGCAGCGTCGGACAGGGGGCGCGCACCGGGGAGCTGTTTTTT. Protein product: CASSVGQGARTGELFF.